This entry lists 15 T cell receptor beta chains sequenced from one sample in a study of T cell clonality in common variable immunodeficiency. TCRdb keeps only in-frame clones here, not all; method: immunoSEQ multiplex PCR. The record shows tens of thousands of clones for this sample, with no singletons present. Sequencing used peripheral blood mononuclear cells. These receptors originate from a person between 18 and 75 years old in good health.

This clone was recorded many times. Incomplete CDR3 DNA: TGTGCCACCGCGGACAGCCTTACTGAA. Its protein product is CATADSLTE. The CDR3 as a whole reads CATADSLTEAFF. This chain joins TRBV6-2 or TRBV6-3 and TRBJ1-1; maybe TRBD1 (6 bases). The CDR3 end lies 3 residues beyond the end of the read and is filled in from the germline J gene. The V gene's germline CDR1 is MNHEY and CDR2 SVGEGT. The CDR3 extends over 12 amino acids. The germline V and J ends were trimmed by 10 bases and 5 bases, with 14 bases remaining between them.

This clone was picked up a small number of times. The observed sequence ends 3 residues before the CDR3 terminus, with the missing tail filled in from the germline J gene. This chain links TRBV30 with TRBJ1-2; D is uncertain. This CDR3 has 13 residues. Per the germline V gene, CDR1 is GTSNPN and CDR2 is SVGIG (reference sequence). Here the CDR3 reads CAWTTEVKGDYTF. CDR3 DNA (partial): TGTGCCTGGACCACCGAGGTTAAAGGTGAC.

This clone came up many times. The CDR3 goes on 3 residues after the read ends, and that part is filled in from the germline J gene. The chain has TRBV20-1 and TRBJ2-3; D may be TRBD1 or TRBD2 (7 bases each). Looked up from germline, CDR1 is DFQATT and CDR2 is SNEGSKA (reference sequence). There are 18 residues in the CDR3. The V and J ends lost 0 bases and 2 bases respectively, with 21 bases between them. Partial CDR3 DNA: TGCAGTGCTAGAGATCAGGGGGGAGGGTTAGGGTCCACAGATACG. Its protein product is CSARDQGGGLGSTDT. The CDR3 reads in full as CSARDQGGGLGSTDTQYF.

Regarding this clone: The CDR3 extends 3 residues past the end of the read, so its final part is completed from the germline J gene. The V gene is TRBV2, the J gene TRBJ2-3, with D maybe TRBD1 (6 bases). The CDR3 is made up of 15 amino acids. CDR1 and CDR2 from the germline V gene are SNHLY and FYNNEI. CDR3 sequence: CASSVGQLSNQPQYF. The sequenced CDR3 bases are TGTGCCAGCAGTGTCGGACAGCTTAGCAATCAGCCG.

There are many counts of this clone. The CDR3 spells CASSPMGGSAEAFF. CDR3 bases read: TGTGCCAGCAGCCCCATGGGGGGTTCGGCTGAA. This chain links TRBV7-6 with TRBJ1-1; a weak D match, TRBD1 (5 bases). The read gets to within 3 residues of the CDR3 end, and the germline J gene fills in the rest. The CDR3 extends over 14 amino acids. Trimming pared 5 bases from V and 6 bases from J, leaving 16 bases between. In germline, CDR1 is SGHVS, CDR2 FNYEAQ.

There are many counts of this clone. Read sequence stops 3 residues before the CDR3 end, and the germline J gene provides the missing end. The V gene is TRBV7-2, the J gene TRBJ2-1; unclear D gene. CDR3 length equals 15 residues. Germline V gene lookup returns CDR1 SGHTA and CDR2 FQGNSA. The ends were cut back, 3 bases at V and 0 bases at J, with 9 bases in the middle. The CDR3 sequence: CASSFAASSYNEQFF. The sequenced part of the CDR3 DNA is TGTGCCAGCAGCTTTGCTGCGAGCTCCTACAATGAG.

This clone appeared many times. The read ends 3 residues shy of where the CDR3 ends; the end is completed using the germline J gene. V and J are TRBV7-3 and TRBJ2-3; 9 bases are shared with TRBD2. Germline CDR1 SGHTA, CDR2 FQGTGA. The trim removed 5 bases at V and 6 bases at J, leaving 9 bases unmatched. CDR3 size: 15 residues. This CDR3 reads CASSRSGGIGDTQYF. The CDR3 bases that were read are TGTGCCAGCAGCCGTAGCGGGGGAATTGGGGATACG.

This clone was seen repeatedly, ten times or more. The read falls 3 residues short of the CDR3 end, and the missing part is taken from the germline J gene. This chain links TRBV19 with TRBJ1-2; D gene ambiguous. Germline lookup yields CDR1 LNHDA and CDR2 SQIVND (reference sequence). This CDR3 is 15 amino acids long. Trimming shortened V by 5 bases and J by 3 bases, and 16 bases separated the two germline ends. CDR3 in amino acids: CASSPPGWKDYGYTF. Partial CDR3 DNA: TGTGCCAGTAGTCCCCCGGGGTGGAAGGACTATGGC.

This clone has a count of ten or more. The read terminates 3 residues ahead of where the CDR3 ends, so the germline J gene completes it. The chain recombines TRBV5-4 with TRBJ2-3; 8 bases line up with TRBD1. Trimming took 3 bases from V and 4 from J; bases not matched to a gene: 10. The CDR3 loop spans 16 amino acids. CDR1 is SGHNT and CDR2 is YYREEE in the germline V gene (reference sequence). Here the CDR3 reads CASSSPTGEVADTQYF. The DNA read from the CDR3 is TGTGCCAGCAGCTCCCCGACAGGGGAGGTGGCAGATACG.

This clone was detected a few times. An end of the junction does not agree with germline; a read error may underlie this. With the read ending 3 residues before the CDR3 end, the germline J gene is used to fill in that end. The chain carries TRBV19 and TRBJ2-5; D remains unclear. Germline V gives CDR1 LNHDA, CDR2 SQIVND (reference sequence). The CDR3 consists of 12 residues. CDR3 amino acids: CASNISGETQYF. CDR3 DNA, as far as it was read: TGTGCCAGTAATATATCAGGAGAGACC.

There are many counts of this clone. CDR3 DNA (partial): TGTGCCAGCACCTCCCAAGGGTACAATGAG. As protein: CASTSQGYNE. The CDR3, in full, reads CASTSQGYNEQFF. The chain is built from TRBV6-2 or TRBV6-3 and TRBJ2-1; D is ambiguous. The CDR3 end lies 3 residues beyond the end of the read and is filled in from the germline J gene. Germline-derived CDR1 and CDR2 are MNHEY and SVGEGT. This CDR3 contains 13 residues. With 7 bases removed from V and 4 bases from J, the gap between germline ends came to 11 bases.

In this sample, this clone turned up a few times. CDR3 region: CASSLGLAGSEQYF. The CDR3 bases that were read are TGTGCCAGCAGCTTGGGTCTAGCGGGCTCCGAG. The chain links TRBV5-8 to TRBJ2-7; TRBD2 matches at 8 bases. The read falls 3 residues short of the CDR3 end, and the missing part is taken from the germline J gene. V was clipped by 0 bases and J by 6 bases; unmatched bases: 5. The CDR3 loop spans 14 amino acids. Germline V CDR1 and CDR2: SGHTS, YDEGEE.

There are many counts of this clone. The read halts 3 residues ahead of the CDR3 end, with the missing end drawn from the germline J gene. The chain combines TRBV20-1 with TRBJ2-5, with 10 bases aligning to TRBD2. V trimming: 5 bases; J trimming: 7 bases; junction bases outside the gene matches: 10. The CDR3 totals 14 residues. Germline V gives CDR1 DFQATT, CDR2 SNEGSKA (reference sequence). The CDR3 bases that were read are TGCAGTGCTGGACATAGCGGGGGGTCGGGGACC. Translated, it gives CSAGHSGGSGT. The CDR3, in full, reads CSAGHSGGSGTQYF.

This clone was detected ten times or more. The read terminates 3 residues before the CDR3 end, so the remaining end is supplied by the germline J gene. The J gene is TRBJ1-3, the V gene TRBV19; D gene ambiguous. Germline lookup yields CDR1 LNHDA and CDR2 SQIVND (reference sequence). Deletions cut 6 bases from V and 2 bases from J, with 8 bases between. The CDR3 has 13 residues. CDR3 sequence: CASRRAAGNTIYF. Partial CDR3 DNA: TGTGCCAGTAGGCGGGCGGCTGGAAACACC.

Notes on this clone: An end of the junction does not agree with germline; a read error may underlie this. The CDR3 is cut off 3 residues early in the read; its end comes from the germline J gene. The genes are TRBV6-2 or TRBV6-3 and TRBJ2-3; TRBD2 matches 9 bases. Looked up from germline, CDR1 is MNHEY and CDR2 is SVGEGT. The length of the CDR3 is 16 residues. CDR3 protein: CASSSPSGAFTDAQYF. The sequenced part of the CDR3 DNA is TGTGCCAGCAGTTCCCCTAGCGGGGCATTCACAGATGCG.